These 8 T cell receptor beta chains came from one sample sequenced in a study of blood T cell repertoires in COVID-19. Assay: immunoSEQ multiplex PCR; the TCRdb copy retains only in-frame clones and omits some. The sample records 130,000 to 150,000 clones, roughly 90% being singletons. The sequencing input was PBMCs or T cells enriched from blood (not recorded which). The source of these receptors is a woman in her twenties or thirties with acute COVID-19.

The gene calls are TRBV28 and TRBJ1-6; TRBD1 matches 8 bases. CDR1 MDHEN and CDR2 SYDVKM come from the germline V gene. Germline trimming cut 10 bases from V and 7 bases from J; bases unmatched to any gene: 12. This CDR3 spans 15 amino acids. CDR3 amino acids: CATTNSGGANSPLHF. Here the CDR3 DNA reads TGTGCCACCACAAATTCAGGGGGCGCGAATTCACCCCTCCACTTT.

The chain recombines TRBV4-3 with TRBJ2-7; D ambiguous. CDR1 and CDR2 from the germline V gene are LGHNA and YSLEER. Trimming removed 6 bases at V and 0 bases at J, with 15 bases between. The CDR3 is 15 residues long. In DNA form, the CDR3 reads TGCGCCAGCAGGGCGGCGCCCGGTATCTCCTACGAGCAGTACTTC. Protein sequence: CASRAAPGISYEQYF.

A single count supports this clone. J is TRBJ2-7 and V is TRBV20-1; 8 nucleotides align to TRBD1. CDR1 and CDR2 from the germline V gene are DFQATT and SNEGSKA (reference sequence). The ends lost 3 bases at V and 3 bases at J; junction bases unmatched: 4. The CDR3 extends over 13 amino acids. CDR3 amino acids: CSASGGQVYEQYF. CDR3 nucleotides: TGCAGTGCTAGTGGGGGACAGGTCTACGAGCAGTACTTC.

The chain recombines TRBV9 with TRBJ2-1; the D is unclear. The germline V gene encodes CDR1 SGDLS and CDR2 YYNGEE. Trimming removed 0 bases at V and 0 bases at J, with 13 bases between. The CDR3 spans 17 residues. The CDR3 region has the DNA TGTGCCAGCAGCGTAGACGTCATCGATAGCTCCTACAATGAGCAGTTCTTC. It yields the protein CASSVDVIDSSYNEQFF.

The chain combines TRBV7-2 with TRBJ2-3; 8 nucleotides line up with TRBD2. CDR1 and CDR2 (germline): SGHTA, FQGNSA. This CDR3 spans 16 amino acids. J lost 4 bases, V lost 1 base, and 7 bases had no gene match. In DNA form, the CDR3 reads TGTGCCAGCAGCTTAGTTAGCGGGATAAGGGCAGATACGCAGTATTTT. As protein: CASSLVSGIRADTQYF.

This chain joins TRBV7-8 and TRBJ1-3; weak D call: TRBD1 (6 bases). The germline V gene encodes CDR1 SGHVS and CDR2 FQNEAQ. The CDR3 spans 16 residues. V lost 5 bases, J lost 1 base, and 15 bases lay in between. CDR3 in amino acids: CASSQTTGGSGNTIYF. The CDR3 region has the DNA TGTGCCAGCAGCCAAACGACAGGAGGATCTGGAAACACCATATATTTT.

Only a few counts were recorded for this clone. The sample has other DNA sequences that encode this CDR3 too. The chain employs TRBV9 and TRBJ2-7, with a tentative D call TRBD1 (6 bases). Between the trimmed V and J ends, which lost 0 bases and 2 bases, there was a span of 9 bases. Per germline, CDR1 SGDLS and CDR2 YYNGEE. The CDR3 extends over 14 amino acids. In nucleotides, the CDR3 is TGTGCCAGCAGCGTAGGGGCAGGGGCCTACGAGCAGTACTTC. Its translation is CASSVGAGAYEQYF. Variable domain in full (rest from reference TRBV9 and TRBJ2-7): DSGVTQTPKHLITATGQRVTLRCSPRSGDLSVYWYQQSLDQGLQFLIQYYNGEERAKGNILERFSAQQFPDLHSELNLSSLELGDSALYFCASSVGAGAYEQYFGPGTRLTVT.

This clone was seen a handful of times. The V call is TRBV28, the J call TRBJ2-1, with 13 bases lining up with TRBD2. Trimming at V came to 2 bases and at J to 3 bases, leaving 13 bases not matched to a gene. Germline V gene sequence: CDR1 MDHEN, CDR2 SYDVKM. This CDR3 spans 20 amino acids. Here the CDR3 reads CASSLQPGLAGEGGYNEQFF. CDR3 in DNA: TGTGCCAGCAGTTTACAACCAGGACTAGCGGGAGAGGGGGGCTACAATGAGCAGTTCTTC. Supplemented by reference TRBV28 and TRBJ2-1, the full variable domain reads DVKVTQSSRYLVKRTGEKVFLECVQDMDHENMFWYRQDPGLGLRLIYFSYDVKMKEKGDIPEGYSVSREKKERFSLILESASTNQTSMYLCASSLQPGLAGEGGYNEQFFGPGTRLTVL.